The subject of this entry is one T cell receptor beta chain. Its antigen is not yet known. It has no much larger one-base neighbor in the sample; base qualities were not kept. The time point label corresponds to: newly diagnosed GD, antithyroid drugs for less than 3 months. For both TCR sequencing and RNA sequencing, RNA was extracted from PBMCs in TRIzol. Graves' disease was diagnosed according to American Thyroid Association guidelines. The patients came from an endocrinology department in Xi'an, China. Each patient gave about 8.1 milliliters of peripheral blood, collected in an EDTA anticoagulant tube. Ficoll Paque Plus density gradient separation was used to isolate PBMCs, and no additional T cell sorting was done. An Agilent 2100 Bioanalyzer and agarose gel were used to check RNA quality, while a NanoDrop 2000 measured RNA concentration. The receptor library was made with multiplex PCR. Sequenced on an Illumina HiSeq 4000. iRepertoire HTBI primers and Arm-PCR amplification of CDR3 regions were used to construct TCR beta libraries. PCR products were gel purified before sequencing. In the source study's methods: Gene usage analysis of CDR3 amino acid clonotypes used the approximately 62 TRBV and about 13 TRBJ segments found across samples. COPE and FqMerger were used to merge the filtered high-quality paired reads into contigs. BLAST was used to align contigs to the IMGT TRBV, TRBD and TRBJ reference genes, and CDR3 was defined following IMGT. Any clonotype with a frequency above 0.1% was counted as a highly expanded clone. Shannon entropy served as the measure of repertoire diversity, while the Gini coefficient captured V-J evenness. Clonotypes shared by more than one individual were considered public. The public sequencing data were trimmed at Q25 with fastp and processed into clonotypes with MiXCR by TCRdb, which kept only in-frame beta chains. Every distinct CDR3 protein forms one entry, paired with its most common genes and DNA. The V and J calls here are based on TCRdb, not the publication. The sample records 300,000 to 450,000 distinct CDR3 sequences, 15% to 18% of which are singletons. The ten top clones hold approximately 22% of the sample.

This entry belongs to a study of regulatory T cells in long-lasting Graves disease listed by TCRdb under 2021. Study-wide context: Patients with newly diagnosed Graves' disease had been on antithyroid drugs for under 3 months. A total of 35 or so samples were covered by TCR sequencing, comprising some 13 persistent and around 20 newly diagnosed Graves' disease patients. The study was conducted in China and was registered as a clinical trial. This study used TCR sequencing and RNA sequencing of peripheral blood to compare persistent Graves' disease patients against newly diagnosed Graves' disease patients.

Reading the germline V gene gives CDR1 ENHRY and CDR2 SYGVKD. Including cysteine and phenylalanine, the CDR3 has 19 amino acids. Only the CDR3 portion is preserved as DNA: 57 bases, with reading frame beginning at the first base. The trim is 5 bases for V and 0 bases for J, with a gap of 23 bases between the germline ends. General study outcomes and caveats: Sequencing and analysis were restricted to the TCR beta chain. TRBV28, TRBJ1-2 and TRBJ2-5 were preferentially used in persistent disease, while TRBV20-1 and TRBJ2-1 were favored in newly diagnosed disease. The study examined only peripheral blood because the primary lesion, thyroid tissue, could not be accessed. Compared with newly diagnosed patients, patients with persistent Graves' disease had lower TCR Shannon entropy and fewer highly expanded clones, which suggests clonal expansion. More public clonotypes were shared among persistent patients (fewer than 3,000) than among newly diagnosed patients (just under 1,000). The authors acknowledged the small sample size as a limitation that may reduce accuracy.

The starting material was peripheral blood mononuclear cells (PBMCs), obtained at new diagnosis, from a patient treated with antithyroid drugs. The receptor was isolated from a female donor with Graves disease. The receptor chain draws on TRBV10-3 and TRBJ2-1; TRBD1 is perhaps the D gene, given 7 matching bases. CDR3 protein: CAISSSIPEGTDSYNEQFF. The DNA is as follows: TGTGCCATCAGTTCCAGTATTCCGGAGGGGACAGACTCCTACAATGAGCAGTTCTTC.